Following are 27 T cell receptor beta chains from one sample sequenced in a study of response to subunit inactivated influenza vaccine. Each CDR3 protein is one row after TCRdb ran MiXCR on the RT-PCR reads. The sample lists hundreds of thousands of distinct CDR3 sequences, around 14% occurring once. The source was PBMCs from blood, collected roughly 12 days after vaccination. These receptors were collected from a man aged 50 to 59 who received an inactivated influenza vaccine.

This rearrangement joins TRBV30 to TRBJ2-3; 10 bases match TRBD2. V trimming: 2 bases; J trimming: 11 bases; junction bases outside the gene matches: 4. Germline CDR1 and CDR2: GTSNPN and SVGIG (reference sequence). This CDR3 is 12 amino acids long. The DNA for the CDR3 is TGTGCCTGGAGTAGCGGGGGGGCCCAGCAGTATTTT. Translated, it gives CAWSSGGAQQYF.

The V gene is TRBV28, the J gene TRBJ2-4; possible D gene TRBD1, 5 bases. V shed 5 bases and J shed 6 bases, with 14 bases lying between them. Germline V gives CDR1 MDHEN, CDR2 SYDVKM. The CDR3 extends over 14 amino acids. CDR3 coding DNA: TGTGCCAGCAGTCCGCCCCAGGGCCCAAACATTCAGTACTTC. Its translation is CASSPPQGPNIQYF.

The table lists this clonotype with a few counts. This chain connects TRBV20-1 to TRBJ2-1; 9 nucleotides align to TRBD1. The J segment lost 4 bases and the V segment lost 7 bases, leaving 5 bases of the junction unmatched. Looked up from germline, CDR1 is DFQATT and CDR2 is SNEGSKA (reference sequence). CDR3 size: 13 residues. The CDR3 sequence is CSGGDRVYNEQFF. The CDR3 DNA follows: TGCAGTGGAGGGGACAGGGTGTACAATGAGCAGTTCTTC.

CDR3: CAISESTRDNGHTEAFF. In nucleotides, the CDR3 is TGTGCCATCAGTGAGTCGACTCGGGATAATGGGCACACTGAAGCTTTCTTT. The chain uses TRBV10-3 and TRBJ1-1; D is uncertain. The germline V gene encodes CDR1 ENHRY and CDR2 SYGVKD. V was cut by 0 bases and J by 3 bases, with 17 bases left in between. There are 17 residues in the CDR3.

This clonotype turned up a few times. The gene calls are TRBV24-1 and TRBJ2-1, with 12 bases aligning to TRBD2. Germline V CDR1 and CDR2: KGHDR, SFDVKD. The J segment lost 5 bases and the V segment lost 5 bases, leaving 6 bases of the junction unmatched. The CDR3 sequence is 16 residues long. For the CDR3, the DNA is TGTGCCACCAGTGGACTAGCGGGAGAAAACGACAATGAGCAGTTCTTC. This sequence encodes CATSGLAGENDNEQFF.

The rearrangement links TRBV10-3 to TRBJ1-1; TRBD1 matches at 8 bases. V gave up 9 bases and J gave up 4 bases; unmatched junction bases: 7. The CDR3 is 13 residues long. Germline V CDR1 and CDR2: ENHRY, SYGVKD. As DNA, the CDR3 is TGTGCCATTTCGGACAGGGAGAGCACTGAAGCTTTCTTT. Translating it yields CAISDRESTEAFF.

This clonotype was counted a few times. Here the CDR3 DNA reads TGCAGTGCTAAGCGGGGGGCCCTCAGAGAGACCCAGTACTTC. Translated, it gives CSAKRGALRETQYF. The V gene is TRBV20-1, the J gene TRBJ2-5, with TRBD2 matching over 9 bases. The germline V gene encodes CDR1 DFQATT and CDR2 SNEGSKA (reference sequence). The V segment lost 4 bases and the J segment 4 bases; nucleotides outside the gene matches: 7. The CDR3 is 14 residues long.

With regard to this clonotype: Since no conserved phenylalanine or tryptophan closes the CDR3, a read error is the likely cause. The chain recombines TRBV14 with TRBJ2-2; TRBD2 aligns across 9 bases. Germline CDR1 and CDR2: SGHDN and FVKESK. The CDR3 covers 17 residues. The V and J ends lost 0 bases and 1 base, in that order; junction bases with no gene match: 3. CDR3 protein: CASSQDTTSGNTGELFL. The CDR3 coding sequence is TGTGCCAGCAGCCAAGATACGACTAGCGGGAACACCGGGGAGCTGTTTCTT.

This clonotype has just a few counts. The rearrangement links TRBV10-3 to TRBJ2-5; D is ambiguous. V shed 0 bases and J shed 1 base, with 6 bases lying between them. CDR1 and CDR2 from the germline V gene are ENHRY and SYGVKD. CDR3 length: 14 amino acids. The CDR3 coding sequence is TGTGCCATCAGTGAGTCGGCAGCCCAAGAGACCCAGTACTTC. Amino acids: CAISESAAQETQYF.

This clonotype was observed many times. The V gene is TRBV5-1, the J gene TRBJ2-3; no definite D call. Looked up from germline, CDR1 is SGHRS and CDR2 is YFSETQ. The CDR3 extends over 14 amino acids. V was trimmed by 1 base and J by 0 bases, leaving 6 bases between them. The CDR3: CASSLLQSTDTQYF. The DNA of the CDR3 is TGCGCCAGCAGCTTGTTGCAGAGCACAGATACGCAGTATTTT.

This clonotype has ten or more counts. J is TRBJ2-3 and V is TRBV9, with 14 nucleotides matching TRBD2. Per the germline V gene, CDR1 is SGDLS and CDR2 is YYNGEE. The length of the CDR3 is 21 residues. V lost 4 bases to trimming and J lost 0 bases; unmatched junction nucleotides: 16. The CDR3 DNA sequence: TGTGCCAGCAGCCCTCGTTGGTTAGGACTAGCGGGGGGCCCTAGCACAGATACGCAGTATTTT. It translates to CASSPRWLGLAGGPSTDTQYF.

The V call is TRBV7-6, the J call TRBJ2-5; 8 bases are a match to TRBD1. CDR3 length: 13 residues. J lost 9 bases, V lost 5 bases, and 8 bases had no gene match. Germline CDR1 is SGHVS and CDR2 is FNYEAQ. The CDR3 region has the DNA TGTGCCAGCAGCGAGGACAGGGTATGGGCCCAGTACTTC. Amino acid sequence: CASSEDRVWAQYF.

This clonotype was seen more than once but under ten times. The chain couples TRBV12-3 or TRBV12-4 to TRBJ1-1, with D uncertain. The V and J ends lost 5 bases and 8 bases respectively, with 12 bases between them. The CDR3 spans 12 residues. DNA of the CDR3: TGTGCCAGCAGTCCAAACCTACAAGAAGCTTTCTTT. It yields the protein CASSPNLQEAFF.

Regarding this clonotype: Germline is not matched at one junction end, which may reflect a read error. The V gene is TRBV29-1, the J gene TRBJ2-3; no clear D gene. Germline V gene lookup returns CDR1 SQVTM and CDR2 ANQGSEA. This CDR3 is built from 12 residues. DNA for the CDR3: TGCAGCGCCCCCTTAAGCACAGCTACGCAGTATTTT. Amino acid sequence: CSAPLSTATQYF.

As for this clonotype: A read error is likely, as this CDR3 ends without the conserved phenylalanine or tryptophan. The CDR3, as DNA: TGTGCCAGCAGCCTGTGGACAGGGGGTACTTCACCCCTCCACTTG. Encoded protein: CASSLWTGGTSPLHL. J is TRBJ1-6 and V is TRBV12-3 or TRBV12-4; the match to TRBD1 covers 10 bases. CDR3 length equals 15 residues. V shed 6 bases and J 9 bases; nucleotides not matched to a gene: 8.

As DNA, the CDR3 is TGTGCCAGCTCACCAAATGAATGGGAGGATGAGCAGTTCTTC. It is translated as CASSPNEWEDEQFF. The chain carries TRBV18 and TRBJ2-1, with D maybe TRBD2 (6 bases). The CDR3 runs 14 residues. V lost 2 bases, J lost 8 bases, and 13 bases lay in between. In germline, CDR1 is KGHSH, CDR2 LQKENI.

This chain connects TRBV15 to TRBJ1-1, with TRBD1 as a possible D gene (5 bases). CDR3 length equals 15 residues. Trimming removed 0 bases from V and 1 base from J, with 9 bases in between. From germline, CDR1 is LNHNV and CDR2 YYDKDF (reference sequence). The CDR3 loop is CATSREKGTNTEAFF. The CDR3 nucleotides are TGTGCCACCAGCAGAGAAAAAGGGACGAACACTGAAGCTTTCTTT.

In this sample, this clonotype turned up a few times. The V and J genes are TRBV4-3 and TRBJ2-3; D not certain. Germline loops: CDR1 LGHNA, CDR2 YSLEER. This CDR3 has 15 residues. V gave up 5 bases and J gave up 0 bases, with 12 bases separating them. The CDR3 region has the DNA TGCGCCAGCAGCTTCCTAAGGTCTAGCACAGATACGCAGTATTTT. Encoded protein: CASSFLRSSTDTQYF.

The CDR3 protein is CASSTPQGAWTDTQYF. As DNA, the CDR3 is TGTGCCAGCAGCACCCCACAGGGGGCTTGGACAGATACGCAGTATTTT. The genes are TRBV5-4 and TRBJ2-3, with 9 bases matching TRBD1. CDR1 SGHNT and CDR2 YYREEE come from the germline V gene (reference sequence). The length of the CDR3 is 16 residues. V trimming: 4 bases; J trimming: 3 bases; junction bases outside the gene matches: 9.

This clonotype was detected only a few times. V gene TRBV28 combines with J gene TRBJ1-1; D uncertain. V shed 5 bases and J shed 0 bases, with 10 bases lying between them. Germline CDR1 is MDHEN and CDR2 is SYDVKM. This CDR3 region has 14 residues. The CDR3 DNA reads TGTGCCAGCAGTGCCTTTCTGATGAACACTGAAGCTTTCTTT. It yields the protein CASSAFLMNTEAFF.

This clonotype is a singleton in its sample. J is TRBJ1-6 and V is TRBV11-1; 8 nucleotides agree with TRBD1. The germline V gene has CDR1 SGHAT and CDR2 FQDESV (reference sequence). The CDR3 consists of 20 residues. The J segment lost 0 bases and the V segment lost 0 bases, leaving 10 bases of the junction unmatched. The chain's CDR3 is CASSLARDRGLSSYNSPLHF. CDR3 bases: TGTGCCAGCAGCTTAGCGCGCGACAGGGGTTTAAGCTCCTATAATTCACCCCTCCACTTT.

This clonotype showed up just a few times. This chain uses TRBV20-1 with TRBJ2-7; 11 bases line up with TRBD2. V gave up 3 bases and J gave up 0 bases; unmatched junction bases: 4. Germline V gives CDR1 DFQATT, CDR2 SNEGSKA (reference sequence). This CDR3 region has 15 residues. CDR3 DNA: TGCAGTGCTAGGGCGGGACTAGCGGCCTCCTACGAGCAGTACTTC. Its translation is CSARAGLAASYEQYF.

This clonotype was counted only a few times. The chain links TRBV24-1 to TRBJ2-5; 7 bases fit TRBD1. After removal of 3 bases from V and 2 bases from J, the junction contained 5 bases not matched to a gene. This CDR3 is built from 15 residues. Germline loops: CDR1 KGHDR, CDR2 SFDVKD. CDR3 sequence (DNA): TGTGCCACCAGTGATGTTGGGACAGCGCAAGAGACCCAGTACTTC. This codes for CATSDVGTAQETQYF.

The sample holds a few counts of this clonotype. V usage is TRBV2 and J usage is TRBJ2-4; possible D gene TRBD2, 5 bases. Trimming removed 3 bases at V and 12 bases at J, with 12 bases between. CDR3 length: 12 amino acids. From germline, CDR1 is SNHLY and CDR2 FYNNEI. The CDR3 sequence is CASSDPSRDQYF. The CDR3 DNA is TGTGCCAGCAGTGATCCTAGCCGCGATCAGTACTTC.

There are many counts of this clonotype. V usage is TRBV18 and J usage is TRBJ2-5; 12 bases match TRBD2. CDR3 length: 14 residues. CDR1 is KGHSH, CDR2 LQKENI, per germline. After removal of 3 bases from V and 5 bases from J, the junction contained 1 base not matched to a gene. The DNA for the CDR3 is TGTGCCAGCTCACCGACTAGCGGGAGTGAGACCCAGTACTTC. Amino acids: CASSPTSGSETQYF.

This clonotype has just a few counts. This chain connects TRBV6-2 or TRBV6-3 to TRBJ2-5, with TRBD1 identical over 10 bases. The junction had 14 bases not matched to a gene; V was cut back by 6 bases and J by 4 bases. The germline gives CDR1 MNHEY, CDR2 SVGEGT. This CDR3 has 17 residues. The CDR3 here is CASRPGRRTGGGETQYF. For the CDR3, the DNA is TGTGCCAGCAGACCAGGTCGACGGACAGGGGGAGGAGAGACCCAGTACTTC.

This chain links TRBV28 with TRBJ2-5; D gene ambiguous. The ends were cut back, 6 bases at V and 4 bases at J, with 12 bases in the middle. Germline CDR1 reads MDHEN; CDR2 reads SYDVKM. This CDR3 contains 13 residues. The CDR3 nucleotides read TGTGCCAGCAGGGACCCGTTACGAGAGACCCAGTACTTC. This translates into CASRDPLRETQYF.